One sample yielded the 8 T cell receptor beta chains listed below, sequenced in a study of cytomegalovirus exposure and HLA in healthy donors. Use of 60 Vbeta and 13 Jbeta primers characterized the PCR. Measured with immunoSEQ multiplex PCR; TCRdb has only the in-frame clones, and not every one. The data show some 150,000 clones, 80% seen once. Sequenced input: PBMCs. The source of these receptors is a man aged 18 to 30 in good health and CMV-seropositive.

The gene calls are TRBV9 and TRBJ2-1; D may be TRBD1 (6 bases). This CDR3 has 15 amino acids. Trimming took off 0 bases at V and 0 bases at J, with 7 bases between the two ends. Germline V CDR1 and CDR2: SGDLS, YYNGEE. The CDR3 loop reads CASSVEGVSYNEQFF. DNA for the CDR3: TGTGCCAGCAGCGTAGAGGGGGTCTCCTACAATGAGCAGTTCTTC.

Note on this clone: In the same sample, other DNA sequences code for this CDR3. V and J are TRBV27 and TRBJ2-1; the D gene is possibly TRBD2 (5 bases). Germline V CDR1 and CDR2: MNHEY, SMNVEV (reference sequence). Trimming pared 2 bases from V and 0 bases from J, leaving 8 bases between. This CDR3 is built from 15 residues. DNA of the CDR3: TGTGCCAGCAGTTTAGAGGGAAGCTCCTACAATGAGCAGTTCTTC. Amino acid sequence: CASSLEGSSYNEQFF.

This clone was picked up one time. The chain joins TRBV27 to TRBJ2-7; a possible D gene is TRBD2 (6 bases). The CDR3 sequence is 14 residues long. Germline V CDR1 and CDR2: MNHEY, SMNVEV (reference sequence). The V and J ends lost 1 base and 7 bases respectively, with 14 bases between them. Here the CDR3 DNA reads TGTGCCAGCAGTTTATTCACGGGGGTGGGGGAGCAGTACTTC. Translating it yields CASSLFTGVGEQYF.

This chain joins TRBV5-5 and TRBJ1-2; 8 positions agree with TRBD1. Germline trimming cut 1 base from V and 3 bases from J; bases unmatched to any gene: 5. The CDR3 covers 15 residues. CDR1 is SGHKS and CDR2 is YYEKEE in the germline V gene (reference sequence). CDR3 protein: CASSLQGAFDYGYTF. CDR3 sequence (DNA): TGTGCCAGCAGCTTGCAGGGGGCATTCGACTATGGCTACACCTTC.

CDR3: CASSQGDSHSPLHF. CDR3 nucleotides: TGTGCCAGCAGTCAAGGGGACAGCCATTCACCCCTCCACTTT. The V and J genes are TRBV7-3 and TRBJ1-6, with TRBD1 matching 7 bases. With 6 bases clipped from V and 8 bases from J, the junction kept 7 bases outside the gene matches. CDR1 is SGHTA, CDR2 FQGTGA, per germline. The length of the CDR3 is 14 residues.

V and J are TRBV2 and TRBJ2-2; 9 bases match TRBD1. The V gene end was trimmed by 6 bases and the J gene end by 6 bases; junction bases not matched to a gene: 14. This CDR3 contains 17 residues. CDR1 and CDR2 from the germline V gene are SNHLY and FYNNEI. Here the CDR3 reads CASSGDRAGAVAGELFF. As DNA, the CDR3 is TGTGCCAGCAGCGGGGACAGGGCCGGGGCGGTAGCCGGGGAGCTGTTTTTT. Supplemented by reference TRBV2 and TRBJ2-2, the full variable domain reads EPEVTQTPSHQVTQMGQEVILRCVPISNHLYFYWYRQILGQKVEFLVSFYNNEISEKSEIFDDQFSVERPDGSNFTLKIRSTKLEDSAMYFCASSGDRAGAVAGELFFGEGSRLTVL.

The chain uses TRBV4-1 and TRBJ2-5, with D perhaps matching TRBD2 (5 bases). CDR3 size: 16 residues. The germline CDR1 and CDR2 sequences are MGHRA and YSYEKL. V lost 2 bases to trimming and J lost 1 base, with 14 bases between them. For the CDR3, the DNA is TGCGCCAGCAGCCAAAACAGCGGTGGGCTCCAAGAGACCCAGTACTTC. Its protein product is CASSQNSGGLQETQYF.

This clone appeared once. The chain joins TRBV19 to TRBJ1-1; 7 bases match TRBD1. Germline CDR1 and CDR2: LNHDA and SQIVND (reference sequence). V lost 6 bases and J lost 4; bases outside the gene matches: 8. This CDR3 region has 14 residues. CDR3: CASSTEGGPTEAFF. CDR3 DNA sequence: TGTGCCAGTAGCACCGAAGGGGGCCCCACTGAAGCTTTCTTT.